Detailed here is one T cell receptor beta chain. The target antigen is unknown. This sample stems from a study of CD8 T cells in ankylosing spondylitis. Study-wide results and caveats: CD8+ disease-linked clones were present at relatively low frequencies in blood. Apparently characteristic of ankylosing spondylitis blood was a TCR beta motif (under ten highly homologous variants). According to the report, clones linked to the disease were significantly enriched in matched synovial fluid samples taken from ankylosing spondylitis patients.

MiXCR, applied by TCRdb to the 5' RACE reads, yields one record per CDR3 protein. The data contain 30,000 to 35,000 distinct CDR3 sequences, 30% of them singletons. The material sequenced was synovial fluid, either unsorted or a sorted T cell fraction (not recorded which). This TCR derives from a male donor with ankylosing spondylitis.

As DNA, the CDR3 is TGTGCCAGCAGCTCCTTGACTAGTATGATCGATGAGCAGTTCTTC. Its protein product is CASSSLTSMIDEQFF. The chain employs TRBV11-2 and TRBJ2-1; weak D call: TRBD2 (6 bases). Trimming took 4 bases from V and 8 from J, leaving 18 bases between them. The CDR3 consists of 15 residues. Germline V gene data show CDR1 as SGHAT and CDR2 as FQNNGV. Combining the CDR3 with reference TRBV11-2 and TRBJ2-1 gives the whole variable domain EAGVAQSPRYKIIEKRQSVAFWCNPISGHATLYWYQQILGQGPKLLIQFQNNGVVDDSQLPKDRFSAERLKGVDSTLKIQPAKLEDSAVYLCASSSLTSMIDEQFFGPGTRLTVL.